The 28 T cell receptor beta chains given below trace back to one sample, sequenced in a study of CD8+CD57+ T cells in acquired aplastic anemia. TCR beta VDJ and CDR3 profiling used genomic DNA as template. TCRdb used MiXCR to reprocess the reads, holding one entry per CDR3 protein. The table shows roughly 250,000 distinct CDR3 sequences, with approximately 82% occurring only once. By flow cytometry, patients selected for sequencing had shown an expansion of CD8+CD57+ cells. Sequenced sample: sorted CD4+, CD8+, or CD8+CD57+ T cells (not recorded which) from PBMCs. These receptors came from a human donor with aplastic anemia.

The V and J genes are TRBV11-3 and TRBJ2-1; 10 nucleotides line up with TRBD1. V shed 2 bases and J 9 bases; nucleotides not matched to a gene: 7. The CDR3 contains 15 residues. Germline assignment: CDR1 SGHNT and CDR2 YENEEA. The CDR3 spells CASSLSRDRGSEQFF. Written as DNA, the CDR3 is TGTGCCAGCAGCTTAAGTCGGGACAGGGGCAGTGAGCAGTTCTTC.

With regard to this clonotype: The CDR3 does not close with the conserved phenylalanine or tryptophan, likely indicating a read error. The limits of the CDR3 on the DNA are not certain, so only TCRdb's listed CDR3 is given. This chain links TRBV7-2 with TRBJ2-3. The length of the CDR3 is 12 amino acids, counting both ends. Germline V gene data show CDR1 as SGHTA and CDR2 as FQGNSA. This chain's CDR3 is CASSVGSGTQSL.

This clonotype came up a few times. This chain joins TRBV9 and TRBJ2-7, with 7 bases fitting TRBD1. The germline V gene encodes CDR1 SGDLS and CDR2 YYNGEE. V lost 4 bases, J lost 1 base, and 17 bases stayed unmatched. The CDR3 loop spans 18 amino acids. The CDR3 region has the DNA TGTGCCAGCAGCTTTCGTCCAGACGGGACAGCGCATTCCTACGAGCAGTACGTC. Protein product: CASSFRPDGTAHSYEQYV.

The chain employs TRBV15 and TRBJ2-5, with D hard to call. CDR1 and CDR2 (germline): LNHNV, YYDKDF (reference sequence). This CDR3 comprises 14 residues. The V end lost 11 bases, the J end lost 0 bases, and 16 bases lay between the germline ends. CDR3 nucleotides: TGTGCCTACGAGATGGCGTCGTACCAAGAGACCCAGTACTTC. Its translation: CAYEMASYQETQYF.

In this sample, this clonotype turned up once. The J gene is TRBJ1-2, the V gene TRBV7-8; the D is unclear. Germline V gene data show CDR1 as SGHVS and CDR2 as FQNEAQ. The CDR3 consists of 16 residues. V was shortened by 1 base and J by 8 bases, with 20 bases between the two germline ends. The chain's CDR3 is CASSLERAGQYDGYTF. The CDR3 DNA follows: TGTGCCAGCAGCTTAGAGAGGGCCGGGCAGTACGACGGCTACACCTTC.

This clonotype was recorded once. The rearrangement links TRBV9 to TRBJ1-5, with D unresolved. The V and J ends lost 0 bases and 2 bases respectively, with 0 bases between them. In germline, CDR1 is SGDLS, CDR2 YYNGEE. The CDR3 runs 12 residues. The CDR3: CASSVGNQPQHF. The CDR3 DNA is TGTGCCAGCAGCGTAGGCAATCAGCCCCAGCATTTT.

The V gene is TRBV20-1, the J gene TRBJ1-3; D possibly corresponds to TRBD1 (6 bases). V was cut by 3 bases and J by 0 bases, with 12 bases left in between. CDR3 size: 15 residues. Germline CDR1 reads DFQATT; CDR2 reads SNEGSKA (reference sequence). CDR3 residues: CSASRGQSSGNTIYF. For the CDR3, the DNA is TGCAGTGCTAGCAGAGGACAGAGCTCTGGAAACACCATATATTTT.

V is TRBV7-6 and J is TRBJ2-1; D may be TRBD1 or TRBD2 (5 bases each). CDR3 size: 16 residues. The V end lost 3 bases, the J end lost 13 bases, and 25 bases lay between the germline ends. CDR1 and CDR2 (germline): SGHVS, FNYEAQ. The DNA of the CDR3 is TGTGCCAGCAGCTTGGAAAGGGACGGGCTCGTATATGGCCAGTTCTTC. Protein sequence: CASSLERDGLVYGQFF.

The rearrangement joins TRBV12-3 or TRBV12-4 to TRBJ2-1, with 9 bases identical to TRBD2. With V trimmed by 6 bases and J by 1 base, 4 bases remained unmatched. The CDR3 extends over 15 amino acids. In DNA form, the CDR3 reads TGTGCCAGCAGGAGAGCGGGGGGATCCTACAATGAGCAGTTCTTC. As protein: CASRRAGGSYNEQFF.

This clonotype has just a few counts. The chain couples TRBV10-2 to TRBJ1-2; maybe TRBD1 (6 bases). CDR1 is WSHSY and CDR2 is SAAADI in the germline V gene. This CDR3 is built from 15 residues. The ends were cut back, 4 bases at V and 0 bases at J, with 12 bases in the middle. The DNA of the CDR3 is TGCGCCAGCAGTGGAACAGGGCCACCTAACTATGGCTACACCTTC. It yields the protein CASSGTGPPNYGYTF.

This clonotype was counted a single time. The missing conserved phenylalanine or tryptophan at the end of this CDR3 makes a read error likely. Because the CDR3's place on the DNA is in doubt, the DNA is left out and the CDR3 is given as listed by TCRdb. CDR3 sequence: CASSELETLLYEQ. This chain joins TRBV7-9 and TRBJ2-3; the D segment call TRBD2 is taken from the table without a DNA check. The germline CDR1 and CDR2 sequences are SEHNR and FQNEAQ (reference sequence). The CDR3 length is 13 residues, termini included.

The CDR3 coding sequence is TGTGCCAGCAGCTTGGAAGGAGCGCCCGGCAGGGATACGCAGTATTTT. Protein sequence: CASSLEGAPGRDTQYF. The V call is TRBV7-3, the J call TRBJ2-3; D unclear. Trimming pared 3 bases from V and 6 bases from J, leaving 19 bases between. The CDR3 covers 16 residues. CDR1 and CDR2 from the germline V gene are SGHTA and FQGTGA.

The chain combines TRBV6-2 or TRBV6-3 with TRBJ2-7; TRBD2 agrees at 15 bases. V shed 4 bases and J 4 bases; nucleotides not matched to a gene: 5. The germline gives CDR1 MNHEY, CDR2 SVGEGT. The CDR3 covers 16 residues. In DNA, the CDR3 is TGTGCCAGCAGTTCAGGACTAGCGGGAGGGCGTTACGAGCAGTACGTC. Protein product: CASSSGLAGGRYEQYV.

Comment on this clonotype: This is likely a read error, given that the CDR3 carries no conserved phenylalanine or tryptophan at its end. Because the CDR3's place on the DNA is in doubt, the DNA is left out and the CDR3 is given as listed by TCRdb. The chain combines TRBV19 with TRBJ2-1; no DNA check was done on the table's D call, TRBD1. Germline CDR1 LNHDA, CDR2 SQIVND (reference sequence). Ends included, the CDR3 has 16 residues. The chain's CDR3 is CASSISWGYNQPQHFV.

The chain combines TRBV7-9 with TRBJ2-7; D might be TRBD2 (6 bases). The CDR3 is made up of 18 amino acids. The V end lost 2 bases, the J end lost 3 bases, and 23 bases lay between the germline ends. The germline V gene encodes CDR1 SEHNR and CDR2 FQNEAQ (reference sequence). CDR3 bases: TGTGCCAGCAGCTTACCGGGTAACGGCGGGGCCAACGTCTACGAGCAGTACGTC. Protein product: CASSLPGNGGANVYEQYV.

This clonotype has just a few counts. The CDR3 end shows no conserved phenylalanine or tryptophan, and so a read error is likely. It is unclear where the CDR3 begins or ends on the DNA, so no DNA is shown, and the CDR3 is as TCRdb lists it. The chain joins TRBV7-2 to TRBJ1-2. The germline V gene encodes CDR1 SGHTA and CDR2 FQGNSA. The CDR3 adds up to 11 amino acids, both ends counted. This chain's CDR3 is CASSLAGGPDI.

CDR3 loop: CASRTYYSPLHF. The CDR3 DNA sequence: TGTGCCAGCAGGACATACTATTCACCCCTCCACTTT. J is TRBJ1-6 and V is TRBV2; D is undetermined. V lost 6 bases and J 8 bases, leaving 8 bases between the germline ends. The CDR3 covers 12 residues. Germline CDR1 and CDR2: SNHLY and FYNNEI.

The rearrangement uses TRBV7-2 and TRBJ1-2; D call uncertain. The V end was cut by 5 bases, the J end by 11 bases, with 27 bases between. The germline V gene encodes CDR1 SGHTA and CDR2 FQGNSA. This CDR3 spans 16 amino acids. The CDR3 DNA follows: TGTGCCAGCAGCCCCCACATGAACACTGAAGCTTTCTTTTACACCTTC. Its translation: CASSPHMNTEAFFYTF.

This rearrangement joins TRBV24-1 to TRBJ2-7, with TRBD1 identical over 7 bases. V dropped 5 bases and J dropped 4; count of bases not matched to a gene: 7. The CDR3 length is 14 residues. Germline V gives CDR1 KGHDR, CDR2 SFDVKD. CDR3 sequence reads: CATSGTGERYEQYF. Here the CDR3 DNA reads TGTGCCACCAGTGGTACAGGGGAGAGGTACGAGCAGTACTTC.

The V and J genes are TRBV7-9 and TRBJ1-5; D possibly corresponds to TRBD1 (5 bases). Per germline, CDR1 SEHNR and CDR2 FQNEAQ (reference sequence). The CDR3 spans 16 residues. V gave up 4 bases and J gave up 0 bases, with 13 bases separating them. Here the CDR3 reads CASSSPGTDSNQPQHF. In DNA form, the CDR3 reads TGTGCCAGCAGCTCACCCGGGACGGATAGCAATCAGCCCCAGCATTTT. The whole variable domain, filled in from reference TRBV7-9 and TRBJ1-5, reads DTGVSQNPRHKITKRGQNVTFRCDPISEHNRLYWYRQTLGQGPEFLTYFQNEAQLEKSRLLSDRFSAERPKGSFSTLEIQRTEQGDSAMYLCASSSPGTDSNQPQHFGDGTRLSIL.

The chain carries TRBV9 and TRBJ1-2; D might be TRBD1 (5 bases). There are 16 residues in the CDR3. Germline assignment: CDR1 SGDLS and CDR2 YYNGEE. Trimming took off 4 bases at V and 9 bases at J, with 25 bases between the two ends. The CDR3, as DNA: TGTGCCAGCAGCTTCGGGACTAGCGGAATAGTAACGCGCTACACCTTC. It translates to CASSFGTSGIVTRYTF.

For this clonotype: The junction departs from germline at one end; a sequencing error may be responsible. The chain links TRBV2 to TRBJ1-2; no reliable D call. Germline assignment: CDR1 SNHLY and CDR2 FYNNEI. The CDR3 is 13 amino acids. Here the CDR3 DNA reads TGCGCCAGCAGCGAAGGCCTCGCAGGTACGTACTCTTTT. Protein: CASSEGLAGTYSF. The whole variable domain, remainder taken from reference TRBV2 and TRBJ1-2, is EPEVTQTPSHQVTQMGQEVILRCVPISNHLYFYWYRQILGQKVEFLVSFYNNEISEKSEIFDDQFSVERPDGSNFTLKIRSTKLEDSAMYFCASSEGLAGTYSFGSGTRLTVV.

The chain carries TRBV2 and TRBJ2-5; possible D gene TRBD2, 6 bases. Trimming stripped 6 bases from V and 1 base from J, with 9 bases between. In germline, CDR1 is SNHLY, CDR2 FYNNEI. The CDR3 covers 13 residues. The CDR3, as DNA: TGTGCCAGCAGGGTCGGGGGCCAAGAGACCCAGTACTTC. Its protein is CASRVGGQETQYF.

For this clonotype: Mismatch with germline at one junction end may stem from a read error. The chain recombines TRBV7-3 with TRBJ1-2; D call uncertain. This CDR3 region has 15 residues. Germline CDR1 is SGHTA and CDR2 is FQGTGA. DNA for the CDR3: TGTGCCAGCACAATGCAGGCGAACGATAACTATGACTACACCTTC. Encoded protein: CASTMQANDNYDYTF.

J is TRBJ1-1 and V is TRBV9; D call uncertain. V was shortened by 4 bases and J by 12 bases, with 25 bases between the two germline ends. Germline assignment: CDR1 SGDLS and CDR2 YYNGEE. The CDR3 totals 15 residues. The CDR3 DNA sequence: TGTGCCAGCAGCTTAAAGGTGAGATGCTACACTGAGCCTTTCTTT. Protein sequence: CASSLKVRCYTEPFF.

J is TRBJ2-3 and V is TRBV9; D may be TRBD2 (6 bases). This CDR3 has 14 amino acids. V was pared by 4 bases and J by 14 bases, with 23 bases between. Germline CDR1 SGDLS, CDR2 YYNGEE. The CDR3 sequence: CASSLAAGPEYLYF. CDR3 DNA sequence: TGTGCCAGCAGCTTAGCGGCAGGTCCTGAGTATTTGTATTTT.

A note on this clonotype: An end of the junction does not agree with germline; a read error may underlie this. V usage is TRBV2 and J usage is TRBJ1-2; D not resolved. The germline V gene encodes CDR1 SNHLY and CDR2 FYNNEI. The CDR3 runs to 16 residues. The CDR3 DNA is TGTGCCAGCAGCGAATCGTATAGGAATCTGCACTATGGTTTCGCCTTC. It codes for CASSESYRNLHYGFAF.

The chain has TRBV19 and TRBJ2-7, with D uncertain. The CDR3 is made up of 14 amino acids. Trimming took off 10 bases at V and 11 bases at J, with 27 bases between the two ends. CDR1 LNHDA and CDR2 SQIVND come from the germline V gene (reference sequence). CDR3 sequence reads: CATSGRGGAYKEYF. In DNA, the CDR3 is TGTGCCACCAGTGGCCGTGGCGGAGCCTACAAGGAGTACTTC.